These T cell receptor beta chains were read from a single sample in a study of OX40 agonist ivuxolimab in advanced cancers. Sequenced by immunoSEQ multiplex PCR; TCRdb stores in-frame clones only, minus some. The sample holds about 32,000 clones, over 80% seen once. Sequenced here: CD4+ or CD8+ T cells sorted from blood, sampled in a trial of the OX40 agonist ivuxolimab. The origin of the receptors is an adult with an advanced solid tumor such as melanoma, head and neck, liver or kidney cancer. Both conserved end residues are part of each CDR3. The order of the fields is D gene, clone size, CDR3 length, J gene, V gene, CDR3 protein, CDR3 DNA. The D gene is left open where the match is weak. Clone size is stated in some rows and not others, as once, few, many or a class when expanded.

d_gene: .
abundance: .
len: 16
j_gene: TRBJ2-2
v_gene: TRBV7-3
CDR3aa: CASSLTGTHGPGELFF
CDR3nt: TGTGCCAGCAGCTTAACGGGGACTCATGGCCCCGGGGAGCTGTTTTTT

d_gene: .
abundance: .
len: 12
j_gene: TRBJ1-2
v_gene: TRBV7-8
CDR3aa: CASSLALFGYTF
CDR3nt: TGTGCCAGCAGCTTAGCACTTTTTGGCTACACCTTC

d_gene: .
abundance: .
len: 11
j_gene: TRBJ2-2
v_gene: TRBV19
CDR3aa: CASCSTGELFF
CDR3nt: TGTGCCAGTTGTAGCACCGGGGAGCTGTTTTTT

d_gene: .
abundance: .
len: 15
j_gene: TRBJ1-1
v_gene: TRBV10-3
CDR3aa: CAIRFTLEGSTEAFF
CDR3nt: TGTGCCATCAGATTTACCCTTGAAGGGAGCACTGAAGCTTTCTTT

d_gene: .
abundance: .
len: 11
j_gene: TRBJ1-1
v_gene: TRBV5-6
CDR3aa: CASSFGLEAFF
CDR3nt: TGTGCCAGCAGCTTCGGACTTGAAGCTTTCTTT

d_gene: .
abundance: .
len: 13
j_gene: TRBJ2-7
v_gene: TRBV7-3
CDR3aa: CASSLGQDYEQYF
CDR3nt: TGTGCCAGCAGCTTAGGGCAAGACTACGAGCAGTACTTC

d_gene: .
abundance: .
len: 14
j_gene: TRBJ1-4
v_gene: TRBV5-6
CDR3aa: CASSPTGANEKLFF
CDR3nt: TGTGCCAGCAGCCCCACTGGAGCTAATGAAAAACTGTTTTTT

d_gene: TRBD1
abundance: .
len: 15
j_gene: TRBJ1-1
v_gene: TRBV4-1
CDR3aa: CASSQETGAATEAFF
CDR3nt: TGCGCCAGCAGCCAAGAGACAGGGGCGGCCACTGAAGCTTTCTTT

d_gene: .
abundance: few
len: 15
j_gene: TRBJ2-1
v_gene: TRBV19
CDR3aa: CASSIGVGSYNEQFF
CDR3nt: TGTGCCAGTAGTATAGGTGTGGGCTCCTACAATGAGCAGTTCTTC

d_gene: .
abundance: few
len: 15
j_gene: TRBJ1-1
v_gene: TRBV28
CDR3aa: CASSLGPGADTEAFF
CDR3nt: TGTGCCAGCAGTCTAGGCCCGGGGGCGGACACTGAAGCTTTCTTT

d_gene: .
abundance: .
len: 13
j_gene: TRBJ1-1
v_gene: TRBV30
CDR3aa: CAAGRAMNTEAFF
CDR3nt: TGTGCCGCCGGTAGGGCCATGAACACTGAAGCTTTCTTT

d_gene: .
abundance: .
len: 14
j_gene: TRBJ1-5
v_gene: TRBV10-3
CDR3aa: CAISDGVSNQPQHF
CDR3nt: TGTGCCATCAGTGACGGGGTTAGCAATCAGCCCCAGCATTTT

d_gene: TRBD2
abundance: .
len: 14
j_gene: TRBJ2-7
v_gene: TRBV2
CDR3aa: CASRTSGRPWKQYF
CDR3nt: TGTGCCAGCAGGACTAGCGGGAGGCCCTGGAAGCAGTACTTC

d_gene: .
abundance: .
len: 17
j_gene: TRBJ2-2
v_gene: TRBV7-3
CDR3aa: CASSPQSEGVNTGELFF
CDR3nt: TGTGCCAGCAGCCCCCAGAGTGAAGGGGTGAACACCGGGGAGCTGTTTTTT

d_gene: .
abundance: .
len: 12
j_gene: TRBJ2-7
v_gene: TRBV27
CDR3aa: CASSLNGNEQYF
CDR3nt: TGTGCCAGCAGTTTAAATGGGAACGAGCAGTACTTC

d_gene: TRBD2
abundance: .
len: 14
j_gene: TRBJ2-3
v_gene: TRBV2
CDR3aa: CARTSGIGEDTQYF
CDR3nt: TGTGCCAGAACTAGCGGGATAGGGGAAGATACGCAGTATTTT

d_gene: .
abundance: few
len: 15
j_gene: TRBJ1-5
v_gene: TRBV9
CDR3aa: CASSVGGTRNQPQHF
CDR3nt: TGTGCCAGCAGCGTAGGGGGAACGCGGAATCAGCCCCAGCATTTT

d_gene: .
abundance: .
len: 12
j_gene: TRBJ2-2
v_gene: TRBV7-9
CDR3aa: CASSPRAGELFF
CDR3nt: TGTGCCAGCAGCCCTCGAGCCGGGGAGCTGTTTTTT

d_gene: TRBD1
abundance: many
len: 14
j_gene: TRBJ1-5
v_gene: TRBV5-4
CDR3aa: CASSPGTGVQPQHF
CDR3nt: TGTGCCAGCAGCCCCGGGACAGGGGTTCAGCCCCAGCATTTT

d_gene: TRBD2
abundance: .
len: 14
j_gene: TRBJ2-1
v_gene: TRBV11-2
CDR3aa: CASTLAGVYNEQFF
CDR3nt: TGTGCCAGCACCCTAGCGGGAGTCTACAATGAGCAGTTCTTC

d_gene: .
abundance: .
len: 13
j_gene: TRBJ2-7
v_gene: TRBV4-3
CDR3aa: CASSQGSGYEQYF
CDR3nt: TGCGCCAGCAGCCAAGGAAGTGGCTACGAGCAGTACTTC

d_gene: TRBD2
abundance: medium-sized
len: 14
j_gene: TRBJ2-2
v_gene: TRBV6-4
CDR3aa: CASSETSDTGELFF
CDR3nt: TGTGCCAGCAGTGAGACTAGCGACACCGGGGAGCTGTTTTTT

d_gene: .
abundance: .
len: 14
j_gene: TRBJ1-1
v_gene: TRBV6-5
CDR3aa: CASSEGGGNTEAFF
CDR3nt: TGTGCCAGCAGTGAAGGTGGGGGTAACACTGAAGCTTTCTTT

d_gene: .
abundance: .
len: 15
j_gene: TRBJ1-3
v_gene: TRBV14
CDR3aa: CASSQVSGAGNTIYF
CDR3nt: TGTGCCAGCAGCCAAGTGTCAGGAGCCGGAAACACCATATATTTT

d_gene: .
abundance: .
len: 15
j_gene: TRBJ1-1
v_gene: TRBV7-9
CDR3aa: CASSLERGLVTEAFF
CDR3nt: TGTGCCAGCAGCTTAGAGCGGGGCTTGGTCACTGAAGCTTTCTTT

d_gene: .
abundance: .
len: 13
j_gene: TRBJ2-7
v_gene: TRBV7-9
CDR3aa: CASGASGRYEQYF
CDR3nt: TGTGCCAGCGGGGCCTCGGGCAGGTACGAGCAGTACTTC

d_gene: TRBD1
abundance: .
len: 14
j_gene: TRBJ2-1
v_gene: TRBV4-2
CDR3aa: CASSQVGTDNEQFF
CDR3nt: TGTGCCAGCAGCCAAGTAGGGACAGACAATGAGCAGTTCTTC

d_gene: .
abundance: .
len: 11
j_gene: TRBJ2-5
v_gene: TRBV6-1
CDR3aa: CASTYGETQYF
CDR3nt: TGTGCCAGCACCTATGGGGAGACCCAGTACTTC

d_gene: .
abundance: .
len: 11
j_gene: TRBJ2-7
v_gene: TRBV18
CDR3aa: CASSPGYEQYF
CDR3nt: TGTGCCAGCTCCCCTGGATACGAGCAGTACTTC

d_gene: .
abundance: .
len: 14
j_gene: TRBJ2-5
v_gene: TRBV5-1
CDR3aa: CASSYTTDPETQYF
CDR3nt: TGCGCCAGCAGCTATACGACAGATCCGGAGACCCAGTACTTC

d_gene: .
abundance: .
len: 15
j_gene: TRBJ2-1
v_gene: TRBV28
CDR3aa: CASSHREGLRNEQFF
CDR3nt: TGTGCCAGCAGTCACAGGGAGGGACTTCGGAATGAGCAGTTCTTC

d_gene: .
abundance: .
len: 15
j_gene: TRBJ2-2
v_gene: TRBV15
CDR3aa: CATSSPWGRAGELFF
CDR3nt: TGTGCCACCAGCAGCCCCTGGGGACGGGCCGGGGAGCTGTTTTTT

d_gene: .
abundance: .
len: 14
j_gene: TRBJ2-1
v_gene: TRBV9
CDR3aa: CASSVGDPGNEQFF
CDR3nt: TGTGCCAGCAGCGTTGGGGATCCGGGCAATGAGCAGTTCTTC

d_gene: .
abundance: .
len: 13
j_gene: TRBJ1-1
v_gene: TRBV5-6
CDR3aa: CASSLGRTLEAFF
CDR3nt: TGTGCCAGCAGCTTGGGACGGACTCTTGAAGCTTTCTTT

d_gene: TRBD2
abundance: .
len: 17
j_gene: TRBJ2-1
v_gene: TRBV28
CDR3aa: CASSLRLAGALVNEQFF
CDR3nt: TGTGCCAGCAGTTTAAGACTAGCGGGAGCTTTGGTCAATGAGCAGTTCTTC

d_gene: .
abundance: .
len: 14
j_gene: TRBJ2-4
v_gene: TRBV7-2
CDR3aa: CASSLAPGLNIQYF
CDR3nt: TGTGCCAGCAGCTTAGCTCCGGGTTTGAACATTCAGTACTTC

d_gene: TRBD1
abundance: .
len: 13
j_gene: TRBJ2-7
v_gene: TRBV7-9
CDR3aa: CASSSGQSYEQYF
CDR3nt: TGTGCCAGCAGCTCGGGACAGTCCTACGAGCAGTACTTC

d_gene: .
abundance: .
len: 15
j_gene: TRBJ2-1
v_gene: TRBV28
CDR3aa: CASSLWHRLNNEQFF
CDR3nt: TGTGCCAGCAGTTTATGGCACAGATTAAACAATGAGCAGTTCTTC

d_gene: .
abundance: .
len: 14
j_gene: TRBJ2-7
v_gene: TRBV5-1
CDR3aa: CASSKGAEGYEQYF
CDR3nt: TGCGCCAGCAGCAAGGGGGCGGAGGGCTACGAGCAGTACTTC

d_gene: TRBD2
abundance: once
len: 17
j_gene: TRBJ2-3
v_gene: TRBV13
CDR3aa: CASSLGAGGVGTDTQYF
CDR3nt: TGTGCCAGCAGCCTCGGGGCGGGGGGAGTGGGCACAGATACGCAGTATTTT

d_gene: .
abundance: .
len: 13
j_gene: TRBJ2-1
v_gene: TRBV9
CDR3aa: CASRGQVKDEQFF
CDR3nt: TGTGCCAGCAGGGGGCAGGTCAAGGATGAGCAGTTCTTC

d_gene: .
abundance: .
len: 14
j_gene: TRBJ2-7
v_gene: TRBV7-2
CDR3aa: CASSLWGADYEQYF
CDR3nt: TGTGCCAGCAGCTTATGGGGGGCGGACTACGAGCAGTACTTC

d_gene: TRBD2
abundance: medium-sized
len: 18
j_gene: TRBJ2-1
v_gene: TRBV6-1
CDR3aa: CASSGIAGGPKSYNEQFF
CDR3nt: TGTGCCAGCAGTGGGATAGCGGGAGGGCCTAAGTCCTACAATGAGCAGTTCTTC

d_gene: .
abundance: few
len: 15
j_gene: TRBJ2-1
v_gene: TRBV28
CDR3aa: CASSGVRGSYNEQFF
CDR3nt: TGTGCCAGCAGTGGGGTTCGAGGGTCCTACAATGAGCAGTTCTTC

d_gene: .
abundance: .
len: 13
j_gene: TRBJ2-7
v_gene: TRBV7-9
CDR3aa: CASSPKDGHEQYF
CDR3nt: TGTGCCAGCAGCCCAAAAGACGGGCACGAGCAGTACTTC

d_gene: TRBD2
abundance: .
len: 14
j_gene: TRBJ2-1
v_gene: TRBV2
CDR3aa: CASKGNGGGNEQFF
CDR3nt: TGTGCCAGCAAAGGAAACGGGGGAGGGAATGAGCAGTTCTTC

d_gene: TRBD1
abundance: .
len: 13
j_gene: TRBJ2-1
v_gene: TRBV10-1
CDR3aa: CASRQGVGDEQFF
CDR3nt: TGCGCCAGCAGACAGGGGGTTGGTGATGAGCAGTTCTTC

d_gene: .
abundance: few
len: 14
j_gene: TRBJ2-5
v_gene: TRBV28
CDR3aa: CASTRPTGQETQYF
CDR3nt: TGTGCCAGCACCAGACCAACGGGGCAAGAGACCCAGTACTTC

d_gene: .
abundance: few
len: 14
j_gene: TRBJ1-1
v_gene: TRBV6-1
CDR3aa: CASSEGGGNTEAFF
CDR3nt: TGTGCCAGCAGTGAAGGTGGGGGTAACACTGAAGCTTTCTTT

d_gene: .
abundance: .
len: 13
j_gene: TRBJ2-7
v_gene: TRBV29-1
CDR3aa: CSVEDRGSYEQYF
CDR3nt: TGCAGCGTGGAGGATCGTGGGAGCTACGAGCAGTACTTC

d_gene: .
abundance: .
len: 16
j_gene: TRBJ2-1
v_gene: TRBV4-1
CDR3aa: CASSQDLASSWDEQFF
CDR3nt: TGCGCCAGCAGCCAAGATTTGGCTAGCTCTTGGGATGAGCAGTTCTTC

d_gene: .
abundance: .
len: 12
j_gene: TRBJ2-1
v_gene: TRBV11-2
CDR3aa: CASSLTETEQFF
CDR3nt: TGTGCCAGCAGCTTAACAGAAACTGAGCAGTTCTTC

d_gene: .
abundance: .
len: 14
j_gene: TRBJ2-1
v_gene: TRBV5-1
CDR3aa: CASGLSGPYNEQFF
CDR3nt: TGCGCCAGCGGACTCTCGGGGCCTTACAATGAGCAGTTCTTC

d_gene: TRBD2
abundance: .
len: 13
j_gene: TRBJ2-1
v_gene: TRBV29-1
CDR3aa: CSVRTSANNEQFF
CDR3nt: TGCAGCGTTCGGACTAGCGCCAACAATGAGCAGTTCTTC

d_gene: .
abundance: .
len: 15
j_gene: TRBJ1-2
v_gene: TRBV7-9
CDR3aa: CASSLNSREAYGYTF
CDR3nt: TGTGCCAGCAGCTTAAACAGCAGGGAGGCCTATGGCTACACCTTC

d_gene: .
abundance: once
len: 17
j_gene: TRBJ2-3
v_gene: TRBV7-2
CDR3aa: CASTPFSAVQGTDTQYF
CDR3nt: TGTGCCAGCACCCCCTTTTCGGCAGTGCAAGGCACAGATACGCAGTATTTT

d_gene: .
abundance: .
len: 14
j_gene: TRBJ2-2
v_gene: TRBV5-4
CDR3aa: CASSYRTGFGELFF
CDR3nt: TGTGCCAGCAGCTATCGGACTGGCTTCGGGGAGCTGTTTTTT

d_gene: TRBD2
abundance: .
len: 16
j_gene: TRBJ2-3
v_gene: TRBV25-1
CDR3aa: CASSEPPGGDVDTQYF
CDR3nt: TGTGCCAGCAGTGAACCCCCCGGGGGGGATGTGGATACGCAGTATTTT